Sequencing of this T cell receptor beta chain was carried out in a study of cytomegalovirus exposure and HLA in healthy donors. PCR involved 60 Vbeta and 13 Jbeta primers. Clones were read by immunoSEQ multiplex PCR, and TCRdb kept only the in-frame ones, dropping some. The data hold some 110,000 clones, with about 75% observed a single time. General study findings and limits: In a later analysis, the majority of CMV-associated beta chains seemingly showed HLA restriction. In a later analysis, compared with equally common non-associated chains, HLA-associated beta chains were more expanded. A list of approximately 150 TCR beta chains associated with cytomegalovirus was given.

Trimming took off 6 bases at V and 7 bases at J, with 12 bases between the two ends. The V gene's germline CDR1 is DFQATT and CDR2 SNEGSKA (reference sequence). There are 11 residues in the CDR3. This clone was recorded only once. No antigen is known for it. J is TRBJ1-1 and V is TRBV20-1; D possibly corresponds to TRBD1 (5 bases). This TCR was recovered from a middle-aged man in good health and CMV-seronegative. The sample was PBMCs. The CDR3, as DNA: TGCAGTGCCAGCAGGGTTGGTGAAGCTTTCTTT. This gives the protein CSASRVGEAFF.